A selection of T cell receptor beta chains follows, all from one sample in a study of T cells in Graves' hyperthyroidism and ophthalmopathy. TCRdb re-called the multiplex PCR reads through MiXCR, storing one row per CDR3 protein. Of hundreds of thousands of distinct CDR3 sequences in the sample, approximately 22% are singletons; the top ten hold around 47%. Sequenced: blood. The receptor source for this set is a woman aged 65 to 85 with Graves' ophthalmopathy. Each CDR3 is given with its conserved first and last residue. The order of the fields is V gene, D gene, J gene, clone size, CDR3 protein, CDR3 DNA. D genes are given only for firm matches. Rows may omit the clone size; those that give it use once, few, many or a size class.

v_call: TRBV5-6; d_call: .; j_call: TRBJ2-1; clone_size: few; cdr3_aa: CASSLLEPNEQFF; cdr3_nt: TGTGCCAGCAGCTTGCTGGAGCCCAATGAGCAGTTCTTC
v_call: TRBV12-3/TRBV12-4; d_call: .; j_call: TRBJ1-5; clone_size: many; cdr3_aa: CASSLSRGIRNQPQHF; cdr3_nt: TGTGCCAGCAGTTTAAGTAGGGGGATACGCAATCAGCCCCAGCATTTT
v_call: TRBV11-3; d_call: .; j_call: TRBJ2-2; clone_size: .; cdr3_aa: CASSLGSGSNTGELFF; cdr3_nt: TGTGCCAGCAGCTTAGGATCGGGGTCCAACACCGGGGAGCTGTTTTTT
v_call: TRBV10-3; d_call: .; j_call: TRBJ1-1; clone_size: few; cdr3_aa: CAISDAARVNTEAFF; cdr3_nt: TGTGCCATCAGTGACGCGGCCAGGGTGAACACTGAAGCTTTCTTT
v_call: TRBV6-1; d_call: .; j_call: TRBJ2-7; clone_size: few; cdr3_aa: CASDPGRISYEQYF; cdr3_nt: TGTGCCAGCGATCCGGGACGCATTTCCTACGAGCAGTACTTC
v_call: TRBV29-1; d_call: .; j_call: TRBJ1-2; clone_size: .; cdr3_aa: CSVEERDNYGYTF; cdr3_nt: TGCAGCGTTGAAGAAAGAGATAACTATGGCTACACCTTC
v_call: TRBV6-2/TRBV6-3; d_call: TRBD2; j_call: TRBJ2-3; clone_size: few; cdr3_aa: CASSYSSSGRVTDTQYF; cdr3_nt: TGTGCCAGCAGTTACTCGAGTAGCGGGAGGGTCACAGATACGCAGTATTTT
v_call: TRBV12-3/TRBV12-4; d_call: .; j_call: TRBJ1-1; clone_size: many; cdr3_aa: CASRPGHPNTEAFF; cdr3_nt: TGTGCCAGCAGACCTGGACACCCGAACACTGAAGCTTTCTTT
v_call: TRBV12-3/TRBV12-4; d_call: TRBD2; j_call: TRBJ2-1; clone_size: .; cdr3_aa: CASRPGLAGYEQFF; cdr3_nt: TGTGCCAGCAGACCGGGACTAGCGGGATATGAGCAGTTCTTC
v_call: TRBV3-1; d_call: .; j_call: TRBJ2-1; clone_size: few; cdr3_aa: CASSQLRTGLDNEQFF; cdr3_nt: TGTGCCAGCAGCCAACTCCGCACGGGACTCGACAATGAGCAGTTCTTC
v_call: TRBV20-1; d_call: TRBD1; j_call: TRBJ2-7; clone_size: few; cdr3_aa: CSATLRTGYPYEQYF; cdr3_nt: TGCAGTGCTACCCTCCGGACAGGGTATCCCTACGAGCAGTACTTC
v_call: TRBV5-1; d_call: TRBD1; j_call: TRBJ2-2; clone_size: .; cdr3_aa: CASSTDRVYGELFF; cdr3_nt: TGCGCCAGCAGCACGGACAGGGTGTACGGGGAGCTGTTTTTT
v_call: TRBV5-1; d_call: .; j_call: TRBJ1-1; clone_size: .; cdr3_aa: CASSMRLRQRGANTEAFF; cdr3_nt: TGCGCCAGCAGCATGCGACTCCGACAGAGAGGGGCGAACACTGAAGCTTTCTTT
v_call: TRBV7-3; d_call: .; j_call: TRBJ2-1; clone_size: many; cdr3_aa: CASSLQRNNEQFF; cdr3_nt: TGTGCCAGCAGCTTACAGCGAAACAATGAGCAGTTCTTC
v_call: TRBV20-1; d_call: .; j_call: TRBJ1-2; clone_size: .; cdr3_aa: CSARLGPRGNYGYTF; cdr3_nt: TGCAGTGCTAGGTTAGGCCCGAGGGGGAACTATGGCTACACCTTC
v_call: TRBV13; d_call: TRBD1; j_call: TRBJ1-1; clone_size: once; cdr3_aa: CASSLSGGVGGEAFF; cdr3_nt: TGTGCCAGCAGCCTCTCAGGGGGCGTTGGGGGTGAAGCTTTCTTT
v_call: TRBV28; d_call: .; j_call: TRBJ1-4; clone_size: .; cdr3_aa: CASSPPPGPPNEKLFF; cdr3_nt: TGTGCCAGCAGTCCCCCTCCGGGACCGCCAAATGAAAAACTGTTTTTT
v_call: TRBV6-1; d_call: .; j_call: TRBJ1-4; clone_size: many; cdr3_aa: CASSEARGGEKLFF; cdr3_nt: TGTGCCAGCAGTGAGGCCAGGGGAGGAGAAAAACTGTTTTTT
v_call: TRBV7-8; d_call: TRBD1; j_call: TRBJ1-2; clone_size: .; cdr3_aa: CASSLVHRTGVGYTF; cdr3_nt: TGTGCCAGCAGCTTAGTCCATCGGACAGGGGTAGGCTACACCTTC
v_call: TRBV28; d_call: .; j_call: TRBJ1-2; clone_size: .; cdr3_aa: CASKQSNYGYTF; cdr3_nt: TGTGCCAGTAAACAGAGTAACTATGGCTACACCTTC
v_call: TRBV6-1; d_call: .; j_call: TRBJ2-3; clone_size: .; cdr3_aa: CASSELSVGGSTDTQYF; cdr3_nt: TGTGCCAGCAGTGAATTGTCCGTCGGCGGTAGCACAGATACGCAGTATTTT
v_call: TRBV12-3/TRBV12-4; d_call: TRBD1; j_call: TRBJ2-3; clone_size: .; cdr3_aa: CASSTTGGYGTDTQYF; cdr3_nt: TGTGCCAGCAGTACAACAGGGGGCTATGGCACAGATACGCAGTATTTT
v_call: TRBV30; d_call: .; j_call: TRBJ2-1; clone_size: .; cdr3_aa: CAWSVQGWNEQFF; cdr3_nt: TGTGCCTGGAGTGTACAGGGCTGGAATGAGCAGTTCTTC
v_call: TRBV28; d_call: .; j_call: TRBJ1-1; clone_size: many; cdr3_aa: CASCKGGWAEAFF; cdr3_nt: TGTGCCAGTTGCAAGGGCGGGTGGGCTGAAGCTTTCTTT
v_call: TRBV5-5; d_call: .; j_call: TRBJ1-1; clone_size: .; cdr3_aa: CASSPGPLDTEAFF; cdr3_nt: TGTGCCAGCAGCCCGGGGCCGTTGGACACTGAAGCTTTCTTT
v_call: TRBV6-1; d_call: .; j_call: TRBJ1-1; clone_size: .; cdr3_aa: CASTTGAPNTEAFF; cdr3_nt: TGTGCCAGCACTACTGGGGCCCCGAACACTGAAGCTTTCTTT
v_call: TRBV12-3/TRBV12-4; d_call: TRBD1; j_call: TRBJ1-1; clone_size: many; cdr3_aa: CASSLLTGDRYLNTEAFF; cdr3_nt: TGTGCCAGCAGTTTGTTGACAGGGGATAGGTACCTGAACACTGAAGCTTTCTTT
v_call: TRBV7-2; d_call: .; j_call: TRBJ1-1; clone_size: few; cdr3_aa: CASSLEGLSTEAFF; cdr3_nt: TGTGCCAGCAGCTTAGAGGGACTGAGCACTGAAGCTTTCTTT
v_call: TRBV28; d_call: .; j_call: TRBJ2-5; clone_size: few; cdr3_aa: CASSPQGWETQYF; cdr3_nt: TGTGCCAGCAGTCCCCAGGGGTGGGAGACCCAGTACTTC
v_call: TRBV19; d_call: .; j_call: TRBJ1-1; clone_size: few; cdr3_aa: CASTELWNTEAFF; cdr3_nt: TGTGCCAGTACCGAATTATGGAACACTGAAGCTTTCTTT
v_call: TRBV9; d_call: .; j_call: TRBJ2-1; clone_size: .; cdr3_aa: CASSPPGSYSEQFF; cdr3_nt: TGTGCCAGCTCACCACCCGGGTCCTACAGTGAGCAGTTCTTC
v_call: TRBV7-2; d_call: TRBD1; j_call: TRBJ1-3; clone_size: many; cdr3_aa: CASRETGGSGNTIYF; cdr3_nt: TGTGCCAGCAGAGAGACAGGGGGCTCTGGAAACACCATATATTTT
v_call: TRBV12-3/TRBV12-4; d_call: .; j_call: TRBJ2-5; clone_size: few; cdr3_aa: CASSLSGSSETQYF; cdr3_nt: TGTGCCAGCAGTTTAAGTGGGTCTAGTGAGACCCAGTACTTC
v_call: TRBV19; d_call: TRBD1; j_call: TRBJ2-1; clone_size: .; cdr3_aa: CASSPRQGEGNEQFF; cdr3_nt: TGTGCCAGTAGTCCAAGACAGGGTGAGGGCAATGAGCAGTTCTTC
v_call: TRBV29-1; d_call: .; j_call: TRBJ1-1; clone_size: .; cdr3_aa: CSVYDTGRGAFF; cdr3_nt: TGCAGCGTTTACGACACTGGTCGTGGAGCTTTCTTT
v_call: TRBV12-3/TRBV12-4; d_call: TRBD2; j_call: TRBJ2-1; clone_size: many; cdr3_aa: CASSPSGTYNEQFF; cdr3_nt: TGTGCCAGCAGCCCTAGCGGTACCTACAATGAGCAGTTCTTC
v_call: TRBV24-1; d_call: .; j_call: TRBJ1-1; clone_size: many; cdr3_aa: CATISGNTEAFF; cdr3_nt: TGTGCCACCATCTCCGGGAACACTGAAGCTTTCTTT
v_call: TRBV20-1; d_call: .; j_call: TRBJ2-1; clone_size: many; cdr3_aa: CSASASARIGEQFF; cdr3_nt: TGCAGTGCTAGTGCAAGCGCTAGGATCGGTGAGCAGTTCTTC
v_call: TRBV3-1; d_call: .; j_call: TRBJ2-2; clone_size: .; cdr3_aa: CATRGANTGELFF; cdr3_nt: TGTGCCACCCGGGGAGCGAACACCGGGGAGCTGTTTTTT
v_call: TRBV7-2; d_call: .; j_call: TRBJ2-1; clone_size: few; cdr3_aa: CASSSFSGSYNEQFF; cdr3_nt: TGTGCCAGCAGCTCCTTCTCCGGGTCCTACAATGAGCAGTTCTTC
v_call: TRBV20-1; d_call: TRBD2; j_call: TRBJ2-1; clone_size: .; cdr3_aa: CSALGGVAGGGHEQFF; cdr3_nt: TGCAGTGCCCTGGGGGGGGTAGCGGGAGGGGGACATGAGCAGTTCTTC
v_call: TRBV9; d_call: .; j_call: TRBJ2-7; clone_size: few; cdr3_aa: CASSPGGPSYEQYF; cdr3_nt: TGTGCCAGCAGCCCTGGCGGACCATCCTACGAGCAGTACTTC